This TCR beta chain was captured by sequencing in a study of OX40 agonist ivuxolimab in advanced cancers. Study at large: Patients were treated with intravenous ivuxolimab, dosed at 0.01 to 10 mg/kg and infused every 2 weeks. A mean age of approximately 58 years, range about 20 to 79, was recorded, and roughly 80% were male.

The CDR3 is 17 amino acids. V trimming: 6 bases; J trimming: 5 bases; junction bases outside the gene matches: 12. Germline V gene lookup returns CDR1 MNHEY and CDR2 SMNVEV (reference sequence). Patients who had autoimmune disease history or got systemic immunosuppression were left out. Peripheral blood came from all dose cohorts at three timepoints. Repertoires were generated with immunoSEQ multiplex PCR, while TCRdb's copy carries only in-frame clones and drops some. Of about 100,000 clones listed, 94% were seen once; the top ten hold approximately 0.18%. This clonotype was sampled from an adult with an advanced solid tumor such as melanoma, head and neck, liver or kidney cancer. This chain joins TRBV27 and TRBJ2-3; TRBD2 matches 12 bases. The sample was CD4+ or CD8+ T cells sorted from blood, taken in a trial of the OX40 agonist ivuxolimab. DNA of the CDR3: TGTGCCAGCAGCTTGCCGACTAGCGGGAGAGATGGAGATACGCAGTATTTT. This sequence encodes CASSLPTSGRDGDTQYF.